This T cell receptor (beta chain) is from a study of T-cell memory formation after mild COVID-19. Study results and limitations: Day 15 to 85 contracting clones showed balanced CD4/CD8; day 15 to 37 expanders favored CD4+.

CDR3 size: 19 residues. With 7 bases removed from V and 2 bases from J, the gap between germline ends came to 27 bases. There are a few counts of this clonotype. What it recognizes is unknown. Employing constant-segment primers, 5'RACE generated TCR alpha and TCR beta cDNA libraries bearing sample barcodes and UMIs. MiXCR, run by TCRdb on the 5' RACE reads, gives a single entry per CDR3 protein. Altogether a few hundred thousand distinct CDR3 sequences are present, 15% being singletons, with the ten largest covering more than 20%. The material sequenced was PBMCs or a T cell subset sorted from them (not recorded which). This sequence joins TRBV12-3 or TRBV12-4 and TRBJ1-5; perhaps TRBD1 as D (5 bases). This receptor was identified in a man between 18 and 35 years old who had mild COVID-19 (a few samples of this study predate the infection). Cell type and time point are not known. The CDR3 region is CASTDPAAGYTSGNQPQHF. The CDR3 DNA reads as TGTGCCAGCACCGATCCCGCTGCAGGGTACACATCAGGCAATCAGCCCCAGCATTTT.